A selection of T cell receptor beta chains follows, all from one sample in a study of prognosis after radiotherapy for stage I lung cancer. MiXCR was run by TCRdb on the multiplex PCR reads, yielding one entry per CDR3 protein. There are 26,000 or so distinct CDR3 sequences in the sample; 30% occur only once, and roughly a third lies in the top ten. This specimen was PBMCs, taken before or after stereotactic body radiation therapy (not recorded which). The receptors stem from a donor of 50 years or more with non-small cell lung cancer. The CDR3 runs from the conserved cysteine through the conserved F or W. Each record gives: clone size, D gene, V gene, J gene, CDR3 protein, CDR3 DNA. The D gene is left open where the match is weak. Only part of the rows carry a size: once, few, many, or a class if the clone is expanded.

>many|-|TRBV20-1|TRBJ1-5
CSARDGGAGNQPQHF
TGCAGTGCTAGAGATGGAGGGGCTGGCAATCAGCCCCAGCATTTT
>medium-sized|-|TRBV7-6|TRBJ2-1
CASSLEGGPSYNEQFF
TGTGCCAGCAGCTTAGAGGGGGGCCCATCCTACAATGAGCAGTTCTTC
>-|-|TRBV7-3|TRBJ2-1
CASSVEGSLYYEQFF
TGTGCCAGCAGCGTCGAGGGGAGCTTGTACTATGAGCAGTTCTTC
>many|-|TRBV2|TRBJ2-2
CASRRQDVTGELFF
TGTGCCAGCAGGAGACAGGATGTCACCGGGGAGCTGTTTTTT
>many|-|TRBV12-3/TRBV12-4|TRBJ1-5
CASSLVQGNQPQHF
TGTGCCAGCAGTTTAGTTCAGGGGAATCAGCCCCAGCATTTT
>many|TRBD1|TRBV15|TRBJ1-5
CATSGDRGSWGNQPQHF
TGTGCCACCAGCGGGGACAGGGGGTCCTGGGGCAATCAGCCCCAGCATTTT
>-|TRBD1|TRBV24-1|TRBJ1-2
CATSEAGGFNYGYTF
TGTGCCACCAGTGAAGCAGGGGGGTTTAACTATGGCTACACCTTC
>-|TRBD1|TRBV4-2|TRBJ1-1
CASSLPPGQGAWDTEAFF
TGTGCCAGCAGCCTGCCACCGGGACAGGGGGCTTGGGACACTGAAGCTTTCTTT
>medium-sized|TRBD1|TRBV27|TRBJ2-3
CASSTSDRGGTDTQYF
TGTGCCAGCAGTACCTCGGACAGGGGTGGCACAGATACGCAGTATTTT
>many|-|TRBV20-1|TRBJ2-7
CSLPSTFGEQYF
TGCAGTCTACCATCAACATTTGGCGAGCAGTACTTC
>many|-|TRBV5-1|TRBJ2-3
CASVVGGGTDTQYF
TGCGCCAGCGTCGTGGGGGGAGGTACAGATACGCAGTATTTT
>many|-|TRBV28|TRBJ1-2
CASSSPVGDDYTF
TGTGCCAGCAGTTCCCCTGTGGGGGACGACTACACCTTC
>many|-|TRBV7-6|TRBJ1-3
CASSLSFGPGNTIYF
TGTGCCAGCAGCCTCTCATTCGGGCCGGGAAACACCATATATTTT
>-|-|TRBV25-1|TRBJ2-5
CASSLRSKETQYF
TGTGCCAGCAGCCTGAGGAGCAAGGAGACCCAGTACTTC
>medium-sized|TRBD1|TRBV12-3/TRBV12-4|TRBJ1-6
CASKGQVNSPLHF
TGTGCCAGCAAAGGACAGGTGAATTCACCCCTCCACTTT
>many|-|TRBV19|TRBJ1-2
CASSIDGSYGYTF
TGTGCCAGTAGTATAGACGGGAGCTATGGCTACACCTTC
>many|-|TRBV19|TRBJ2-3
CASSTTREDTQYF
TGTGCCAGTAGTACCACAAGGGAAGATACGCAGTATTTT
>-|TRBD1|TRBV5-1|TRBJ1-1
CASSGDRGDLNTEAFF
TGCGCCAGCAGCGGGGACAGGGGAGACTTGAACACTGAAGCTTTCTTT
>-|TRBD1|TRBV5-1|TRBJ2-2
CASSRGQVPGELFF
TGCGCCAGCAGCCGTGGACAGGTCCCCGGGGAGCTGTTTTTT